This TCR beta chain came from a study of technical replicates of blood from a few donors. Germline V gene data show CDR1 as SGHNT and CDR2 as YENEEA. CDR3 length equals 11 residues. Trimming removed 11 bases from V and 9 bases from J, with 15 bases in between. Produced via immunoSEQ multiplex PCR; TCRdb's table is partial and in-frame only. The repertoire holds 65,000 to 90,000 clones, with 90% to 95% as singletons. Sample: T cells isolated from PBMCs. The clonotype was recovered from a human donor in good health. The V and J genes are TRBV11-3 and TRBJ2-3, with D perhaps TRBD1 (5 bases). The CDR3 DNA reads TGTGCCTGTGCCAGGGCGGACACGCAGTATTTT. This translates into CACARADTQYF.